These T cell receptor beta chains were read from a single sample in a study of memory CD4+ T cells and cytomegalovirus serostatus. The repertoire was sequenced with immunoSEQ multiplex PCR; TCRdb's copy has only in-frame clones and lacks some. The sample includes some 41,000 clones, more than 75% of them seen just once. Source material: memory CD4+ T cells from blood. All receptors derive from an adult in good health and CMV-seronegative. The CDR3 runs from the conserved cysteine through the conserved F or W. The D gene is left open where the match is weak. Size is omitted from some rows. Given values are once, few, many or a class for expanded clones.

14,-,TRBJ1-5,TRBV7-9,-,TGTGCCAGCAGCTTATCGAGCGGGAATCAGCCCCAGCATTTT,CASSLSSGNQPQHF
11,-,TRBJ1-2,TRBV5-6,-,TGTGCCAGCAGCTCCAGGAGTGGCTACACCTTC,CASSSRSGYTF
16,TRBD2,TRBJ2-5,TRBV4-1,-,TGCGCCAGCAGCCTGGGACTAGCGGGAGCTCAAGAGACCCAGTACTTC,CASSLGLAGAQETQYF
13,TRBD1,TRBJ1-1,TRBV5-1,-,TGCGCCAGCAGCTTTGGACAGGGACGGGAAGCTTTCTTT,CASSFGQGREAFF
15,TRBD1,TRBJ1-4,TRBV7-9,-,TGTGCCAGCAGCTTGGCACAGGGGATGGGTGAAAAACTGTTTTTT,CASSLAQGMGEKLFF
17,TRBD1,TRBJ1-2,TRBV19,-,TGTGCCAGTACTCGCCTAACCGGGACAGGGGAGGTCTATGGCTACACCTTC,CASTRLTGTGEVYGYTF
13,-,TRBJ2-7,TRBV30,-,TGTGCCTGGGGCACCGGGACGGTGGGTGTACAGTACTTC,CAWGTGTVGVQYF
11,-,TRBJ1-1,TRBV6-5,few,TGTGCCACATCGGTTGGGCCTGAAGCTTTCTTT,CATSVGPEAFF
12,-,TRBJ2-2,TRBV16,-,TGTGCCAGCAGCCTTAACACCGGGGAGCTGTTTTTT,CASSLNTGELFF
13,TRBD2,TRBJ2-7,TRBV30,-,TGTGCCTGGAGTATAGCGGGGGGCGACGAGCAGTACTTC,CAWSIAGGDEQYF
15,-,TRBJ2-2,TRBV7-7,-,TGTGCTAGCACTCCCGGGACTTTGAACACCGGGGAGCTGTTTTTT,CASTPGTLNTGELFF
15,-,TRBJ1-6,TRBV6-1,-,TGTGCCAGCAGCCCTCGAGACAGGCAGGATTCACCCCTCCACTTT,CASSPRDRQDSPLHF
15,-,TRBJ2-2,TRBV5-1,-,TGCGCCAGCACCGAACGGGGGCCGAACACCGGGGAGCTGTTTTTT,CASTERGPNTGELFF
15,-,TRBJ1-5,TRBV6-1,-,TGTGCCAGCAGTACCCTAGTTTCGAGCAATCAGCCCCAGCATTTT,CASSTLVSSNQPQHF
15,TRBD1,TRBJ1-2,TRBV2,-,TGTGCCAGCAGTGAAAGGCTACAGGGGACGGATGGCTACACCTTC,CASSERLQGTDGYTF
13,-,TRBJ1-5,TRBV19,-,TGTGCCAGTAGTGTGCAGGAAAATCAGCCCCAGCATTTT,CASSVQENQPQHF
14,-,TRBJ1-1,TRBV5-1,-,TGCGCCAGCAGCACTGACCTTGGGTACACTGAAGCTTTCTTT,CASSTDLGYTEAFF
16,-,TRBJ1-5,TRBV15,few,TGTGCCACCAGCAGAGATACACAGGGCGCTAATCAGCCCCAGCATTTT,CATSRDTQGANQPQHF
12,-,TRBJ1-2,TRBV6-1,-,TGTGCCAGCACCGGACCGCTCTATGGCTACACCTTC,CASTGPLYGYTF
14,TRBD2,TRBJ2-5,TRBV18,-,TGTGCCAGCTCCAACAACGGGGGGGCGGAGACCCAGTACTTC,CASSNNGGAETQYF
13,-,TRBJ1-1,TRBV27,-,TGTGCCAGCAGTCCCTACGAAAACACTGAAGCTTTCTTT,CASSPYENTEAFF
15,TRBD2,TRBJ2-3,TRBV7-2,once,TGTGCCAGCAGCTTTTTTGCGGGGGGGCAAGATACGCAGTATTTT,CASSFFAGGQDTQYF
12,-,TRBJ1-1,TRBV2,-,TGTGCCAGCGTGGCAGACTACACTGAAGCTTTCTTT,CASVADYTEAFF
15,-,TRBJ2-7,TRBV6-5,-,TGTGCCAGCAGTTACACATTAGGGCCGGACTTACGGCAGTACTTC,CASSYTLGPDLRQYF
16,TRBD2,TRBJ2-2,TRBV7-3,-,TGTGCCAGCAGCCCGGGGGGACCGACGAACACCGGGGAGCTGTTTTTT,CASSPGGPTNTGELFF
15,-,TRBJ1-5,TRBV15,-,TGTGCCACCAGCCAGGTAGGGGGATGGGGTCAGCCCCAGCATTTT,CATSQVGGWGQPQHF
14,-,TRBJ2-6,TRBV5-4,-,TGTGCCAGCAGCTTGGTCTTGGGGGCCAACGTCCTGACTTTC,CASSLVLGANVLTF
13,-,TRBJ2-5,TRBV29-1,-,TGCAGCCAGAGTAGCCAGATACAAGAGACCCAGTACTTC,CSQSSQIQETQYF
16,-,TRBJ1-1,TRBV6-5,once,TGTGCCAGCAGTTACCAATATACAGGGATGGGCACTGAAGCTTTCTTT,CASSYQYTGMGTEAFF
14,-,TRBJ2-1,TRBV7-2,-,TGTGCCAGCAGCTTACCGACCTCCTACAATGAGCAGTTCTTC,CASSLPTSYNEQFF
14,TRBD1,TRBJ1-2,TRBV4-1,once,TGCGCCAGCAGCCGACAGGGGAATAACTATGGCTACACCTTC,CASSRQGNNYGYTF
12,-,TRBJ2-1,TRBV2,-,TGTGCCAGCAACCTACAGGGCTATGAGCAGTTCTTC,CASNLQGYEQFF
18,-,TRBJ2-6,TRBV25-1,-,TGTGCCAGCAGTGAATCGGTCAGATACGTCTCTGGGGCCAACGTCCTGACTTTC,CASSESVRYVSGANVLTF
13,-,TRBJ1-1,TRBV10-2,-,TGCGCCAGCAGGAGGGACCAGAGCACTGAAGCTTTCTTT,CASRRDQSTEAFF
10,-,TRBJ1-1,TRBV6-5,once,TGTGCCAGCGGGGGGCTTGAAGCTTTCTTT,CASGGLEAFF
15,TRBD1,TRBJ1-2,TRBV4-1,-,TGCGCCAGCAGGGGCCTGGACAGGGTAGGCTATGGCTACACCTTC,CASRGLDRVGYGYTF
15,-,TRBJ2-3,TRBV11-3,-,TGTGCCAGCAGCTCGGAGTGGGGGGCGGAAGATACGCAGTATTTT,CASSSEWGAEDTQYF
14,-,TRBJ1-5,TRBV2,-,TGTGCCAGCAGTGCGGACAGCGGGGATCAGCCCCAGCATTTT,CASSADSGDQPQHF
12,-,TRBJ1-1,TRBV29-1,few,TGCAGCGTTTCAGGAGTGAACACTGAAGCTTTCTTT,CSVSGVNTEAFF
16,TRBD2,TRBJ2-2,TRBV4-1,-,TGCGCCAGCAGCCTGGGACTAGCGGGGGACACCGGGGAGCTGTTTTTT,CASSLGLAGDTGELFF
14,-,TRBJ1-4,TRBV6-5,-,TGTGCCAGCAGTGGAGAGTCAACTAATGAAAAACTGTTTTTT,CASSGESTNEKLFF
13,-,TRBJ1-1,TRBV6-1,medium-sized,TGTGCCAGCAGTGTACTTGGGGGAACTGAAGCTTTCTTT,CASSVLGGTEAFF
15,-,TRBJ1-2,TRBV19,-,TGTGCCAGTAGTATAGTCGAGCAGGGCGGCCATGGCTACACCTTC,CASSIVEQGGHGYTF
15,-,TRBJ1-6,TRBV7-9,-,TGTGCCAGCAGCTTAGAGTCGCAGGGAGGTTCACCCCTCCACTTT,CASSLESQGGSPLHF
13,-,TRBJ1-1,TRBV4-3,-,TGCGCCAGCAGCCAAGGGGTGGCCACTGAAGCTTTCTTT,CASSQGVATEAFF
16,-,TRBJ2-3,TRBV25-1,-,TGTGCCAGCAGTGAAGGTGGAGGCAGGGAGGCAGATACGCAGTATTTT,CASSEGGGREADTQYF
14,TRBD1,TRBJ2-2,TRBV11-2,-,TGTGCCAGCAGCCCAGACAGGGTTACCGGGGAGCTGTTTTTT,CASSPDRVTGELFF
14,-,TRBJ1-1,TRBV6-6,-,TGTGCCAGCACTCTCGGGGCTAGAGAGACTGAAGCTTTCTTT,CASTLGARETEAFF
13,-,TRBJ1-1,TRBV2,-,TGTGCCAGCAGTCTCGACCGTTACACTGAAGCTTTCTTT,CASSLDRYTEAFF
11,-,TRBJ2-3,TRBV7-2,-,TGTGCCAGCAGCTCCGCGTTTACGCAGTATTTT,CASSSAFTQYF
16,TRBD1,TRBJ1-1,TRBV11-3,few,TGTGCCAGCAGCTTAGATGGGAGAGGGGGCTCGTCTGAAGCTTTCTTT,CASSLDGRGGSSEAFF
14,-,TRBJ2-1,TRBV6-5,-,TGTGCCAGCAGCCCTAAGGGTACCTACAATGAGCAGTTCTTC,CASSPKGTYNEQFF
14,TRBD2,TRBJ2-1,TRBV13,-,TGTGCCAGCAGCTTAGTACGGGGGGGTGGTGAGCAGTTCTTC,CASSLVRGGGEQFF